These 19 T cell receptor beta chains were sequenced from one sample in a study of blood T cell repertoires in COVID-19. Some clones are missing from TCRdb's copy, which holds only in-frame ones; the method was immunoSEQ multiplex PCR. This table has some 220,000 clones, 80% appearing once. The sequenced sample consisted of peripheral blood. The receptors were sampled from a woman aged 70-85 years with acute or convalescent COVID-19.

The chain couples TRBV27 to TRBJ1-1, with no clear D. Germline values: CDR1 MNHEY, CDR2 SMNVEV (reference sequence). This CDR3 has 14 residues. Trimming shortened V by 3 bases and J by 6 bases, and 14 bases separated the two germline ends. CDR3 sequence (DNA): TGTGCCAGCAGTTTGTTGGGCCGCGTCTCTGAAGCTTTCTTT. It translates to CASSLLGRVSEAFF.

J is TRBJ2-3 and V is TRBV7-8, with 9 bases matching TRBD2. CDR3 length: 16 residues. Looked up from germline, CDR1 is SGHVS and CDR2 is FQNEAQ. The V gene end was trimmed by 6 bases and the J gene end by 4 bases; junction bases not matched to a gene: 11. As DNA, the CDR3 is TGTGCCAGCAGGAAACAGGGGACTAGCCTAGCAGATACGCAGTATTTT. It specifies CASRKQGTSLADTQYF.

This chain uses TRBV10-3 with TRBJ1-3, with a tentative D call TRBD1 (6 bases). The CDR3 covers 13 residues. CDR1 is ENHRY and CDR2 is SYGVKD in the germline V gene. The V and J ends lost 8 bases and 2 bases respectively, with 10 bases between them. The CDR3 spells CAIVQGPGNTIYF. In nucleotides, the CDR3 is TGTGCCATCGTACAGGGACCTGGAAACACCATATATTTT.

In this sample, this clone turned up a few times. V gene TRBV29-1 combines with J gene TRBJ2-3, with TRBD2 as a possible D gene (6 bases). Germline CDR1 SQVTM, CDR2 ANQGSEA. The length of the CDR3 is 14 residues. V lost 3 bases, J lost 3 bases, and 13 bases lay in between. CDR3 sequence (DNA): TGCAGCGTTGAGGCGGGGTCGTTGACAGATACGCAGTATTTT. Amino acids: CSVEAGSLTDTQYF.

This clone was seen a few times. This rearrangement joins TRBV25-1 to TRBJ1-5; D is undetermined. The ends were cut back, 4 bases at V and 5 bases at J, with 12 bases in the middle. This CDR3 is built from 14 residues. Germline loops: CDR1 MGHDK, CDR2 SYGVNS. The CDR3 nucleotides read TGTGCCAGCAGTGTTGCGGGTCCAGATCAGCCCCAGCATTTT. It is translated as CASSVAGPDQPQHF.

The CDR3 protein is CASISRTGAPKTQYF. In DNA, the CDR3 is TGTGCCAGCATATCCCGGACAGGGGCCCCCAAGACCCAGTACTTC. The chain carries TRBV2 and TRBJ2-5; TRBD1 matches at 9 bases. After removal of 7 bases from V and 6 bases from J, the junction contained 12 bases not matched to a gene. The CDR3 is 15 residues long. Germline CDR1 and CDR2: SNHLY and FYNNEI.

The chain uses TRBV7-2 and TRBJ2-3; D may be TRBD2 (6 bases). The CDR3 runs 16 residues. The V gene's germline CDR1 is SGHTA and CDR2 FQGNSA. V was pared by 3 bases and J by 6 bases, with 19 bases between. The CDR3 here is CASSFGSILTSDTQYF. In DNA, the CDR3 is TGTGCCAGCAGCTTCGGGTCCATTTTAACTAGCGATACGCAGTATTTT.

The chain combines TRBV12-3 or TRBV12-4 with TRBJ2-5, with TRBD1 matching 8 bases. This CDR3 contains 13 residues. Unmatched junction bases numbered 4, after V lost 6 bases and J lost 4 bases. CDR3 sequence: CASRTGGLETQYF. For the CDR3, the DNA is TGTGCCAGCAGAACAGGGGGTTTAGAGACCCAGTACTTC.

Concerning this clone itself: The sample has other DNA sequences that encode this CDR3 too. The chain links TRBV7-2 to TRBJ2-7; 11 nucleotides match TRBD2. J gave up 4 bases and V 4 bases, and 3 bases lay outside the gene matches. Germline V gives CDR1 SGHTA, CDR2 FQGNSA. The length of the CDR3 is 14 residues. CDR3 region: CASSSSGGSYEQYF. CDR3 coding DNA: TGTGCCAGCAGCTCTAGCGGGGGGTCGTACGAGCAGTACTTC.

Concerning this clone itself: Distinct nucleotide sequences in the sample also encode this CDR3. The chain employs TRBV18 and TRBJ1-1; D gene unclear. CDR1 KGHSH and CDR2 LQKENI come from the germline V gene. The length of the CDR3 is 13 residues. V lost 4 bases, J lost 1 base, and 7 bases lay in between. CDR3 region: CASSHGENTEAFF. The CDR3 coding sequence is TGTGCCAGCTCACACGGGGAGAACACTGAAGCTTTCTTT.

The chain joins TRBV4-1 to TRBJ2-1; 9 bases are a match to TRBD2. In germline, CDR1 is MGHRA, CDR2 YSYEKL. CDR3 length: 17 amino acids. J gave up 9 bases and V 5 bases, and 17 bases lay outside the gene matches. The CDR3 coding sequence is TGCGCCAGCAGCTTTGCCCGGTTGGTGCGGGGGGGCCCTGAGCAGTTCTTC. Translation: CASSFARLVRGGPEQFF.

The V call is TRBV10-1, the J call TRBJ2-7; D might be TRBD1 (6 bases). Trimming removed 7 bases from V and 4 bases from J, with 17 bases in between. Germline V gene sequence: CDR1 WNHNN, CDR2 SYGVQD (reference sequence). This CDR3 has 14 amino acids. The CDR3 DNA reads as TGCGCCAGCATCTACCGGGACACGATATACGAGCAGTACGTC. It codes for CASIYRDTIYEQYV.

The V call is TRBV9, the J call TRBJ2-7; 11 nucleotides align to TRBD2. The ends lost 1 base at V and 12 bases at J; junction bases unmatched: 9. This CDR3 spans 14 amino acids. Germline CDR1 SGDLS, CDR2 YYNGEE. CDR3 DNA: TGTGCCAGCAGCGTATCCTCTAGCGGGGGGAACCTGTACTTC. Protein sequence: CASSVSSSGGNLYF.

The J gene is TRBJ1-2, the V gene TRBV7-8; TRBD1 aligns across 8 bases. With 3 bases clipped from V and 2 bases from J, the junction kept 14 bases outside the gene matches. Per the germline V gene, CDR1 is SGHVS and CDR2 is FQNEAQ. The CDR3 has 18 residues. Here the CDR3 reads CASSLVLRGRNLNYGYTF. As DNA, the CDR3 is TGTGCCAGCAGCTTGGTTCTCAGGGGGCGTAATCTCAACTATGGCTACACCTTC. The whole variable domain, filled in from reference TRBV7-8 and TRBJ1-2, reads GAGVSQSPRYKVAKRGQDVALRCDPISGHVSLFWYQQALGQGPEFLTYFQNEAQLDKSGLPSDRFFAERPEGSVSTLKIQRTQQEDSAVYLCASSLVLRGRNLNYGYTFGSGTRLTVV.

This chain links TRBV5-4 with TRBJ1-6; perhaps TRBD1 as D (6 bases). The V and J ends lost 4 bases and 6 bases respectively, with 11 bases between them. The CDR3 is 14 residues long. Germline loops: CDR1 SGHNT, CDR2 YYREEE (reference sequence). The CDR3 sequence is CASSIGGANSPLHF. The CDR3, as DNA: TGTGCCAGCAGCATCGGGGGGGCTAATTCACCCCTCCACTTT.

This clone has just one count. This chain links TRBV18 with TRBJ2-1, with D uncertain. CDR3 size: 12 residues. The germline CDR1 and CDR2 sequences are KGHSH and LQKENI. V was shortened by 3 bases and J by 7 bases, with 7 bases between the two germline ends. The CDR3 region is CASSPTRNEQFF. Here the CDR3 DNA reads TGTGCCAGCTCACCTACTCGGAATGAGCAGTTCTTC.

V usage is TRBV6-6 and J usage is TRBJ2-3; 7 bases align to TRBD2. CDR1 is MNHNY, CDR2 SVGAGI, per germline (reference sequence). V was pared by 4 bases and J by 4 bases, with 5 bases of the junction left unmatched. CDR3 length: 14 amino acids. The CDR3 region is CASSSLGGSDTQYF. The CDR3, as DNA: TGTGCCAGCAGTTCACTCGGGGGGTCAGATACGCAGTATTTT.

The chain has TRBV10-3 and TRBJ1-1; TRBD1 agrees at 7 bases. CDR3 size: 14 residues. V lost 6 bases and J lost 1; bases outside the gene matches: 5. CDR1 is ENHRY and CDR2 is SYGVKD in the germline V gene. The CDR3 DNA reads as TGTGCCATCAGAGGTACAGGGGAGAACACTGAAGCTTTCTTT. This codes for CAIRGTGENTEAFF.

The chain's CDR3 is CAWRLGGAGGYTF. The CDR3 DNA reads TGTGCCTGGAGGCTTGGGGGCGCCGGGGGCTACACCTTC. The chain employs TRBV30 and TRBJ1-2; possible D gene TRBD1, 6 bases. V was cut by 3 bases and J by 8 bases, with 16 bases left in between. The CDR3 has 13 amino acids. Germline-derived CDR1 and CDR2 are GTSNPN and SVGIG (reference sequence). The full variable domain, its missing parts supplied by reference TRBV30 and TRBJ1-2, is SQTIHQWPATLVQPVGSPLSLECTVEGTSNPNLYWYRQAAGRGLQLLFYSVGIGQISSEVPQNLSASRPQDRQFILSSKKLLLSDSGFYLCAWRLGGAGGYTFGSGTRLTVV.